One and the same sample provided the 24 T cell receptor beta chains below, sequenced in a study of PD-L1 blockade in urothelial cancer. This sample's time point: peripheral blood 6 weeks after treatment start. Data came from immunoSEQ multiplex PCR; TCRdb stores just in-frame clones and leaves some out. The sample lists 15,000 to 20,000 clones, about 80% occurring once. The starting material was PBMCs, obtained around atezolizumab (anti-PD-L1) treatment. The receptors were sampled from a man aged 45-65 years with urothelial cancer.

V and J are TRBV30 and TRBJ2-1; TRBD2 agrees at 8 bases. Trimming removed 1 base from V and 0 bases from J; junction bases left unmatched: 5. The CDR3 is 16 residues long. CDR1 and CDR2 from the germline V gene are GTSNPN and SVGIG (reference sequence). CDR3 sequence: CAWSGSSGSSYNEQFF. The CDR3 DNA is TGTGCCTGGAGTGGCTCGAGCGGGAGCTCCTACAATGAGCAGTTCTTC.

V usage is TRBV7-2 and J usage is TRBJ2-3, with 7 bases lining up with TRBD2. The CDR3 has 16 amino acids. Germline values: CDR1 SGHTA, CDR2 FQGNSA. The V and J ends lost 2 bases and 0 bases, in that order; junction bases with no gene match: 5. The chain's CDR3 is CASSLYVSGSTDTQYF. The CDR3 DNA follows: TGTGCCAGCAGCTTATATGTTAGCGGGAGCACAGATACGCAGTATTTT.

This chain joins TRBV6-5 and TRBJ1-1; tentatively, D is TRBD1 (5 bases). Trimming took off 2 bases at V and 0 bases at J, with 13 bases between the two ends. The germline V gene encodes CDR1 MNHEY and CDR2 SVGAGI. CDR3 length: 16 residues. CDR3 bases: TGTGCCAGCAGTTACACTGTAGACAGATTGAACACTGAAGCTTTCTTT. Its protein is CASSYTVDRLNTEAFF.

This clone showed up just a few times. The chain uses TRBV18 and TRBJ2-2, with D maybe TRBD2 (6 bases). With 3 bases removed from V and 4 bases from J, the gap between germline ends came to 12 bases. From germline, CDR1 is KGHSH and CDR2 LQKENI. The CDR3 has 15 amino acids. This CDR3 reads CASSPLAGSTGELFF. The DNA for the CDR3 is TGTGCCAGCTCACCTCTGGCGGGGTCCACCGGGGAGCTGTTTTTT.

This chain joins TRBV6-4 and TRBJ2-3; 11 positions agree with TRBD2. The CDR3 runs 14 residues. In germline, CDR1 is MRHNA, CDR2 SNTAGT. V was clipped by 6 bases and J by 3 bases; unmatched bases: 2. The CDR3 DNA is TGTGCCAGCAGCGTAGCGGGAGGGACAGATACGCAGTATTTT. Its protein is CASSVAGGTDTQYF.

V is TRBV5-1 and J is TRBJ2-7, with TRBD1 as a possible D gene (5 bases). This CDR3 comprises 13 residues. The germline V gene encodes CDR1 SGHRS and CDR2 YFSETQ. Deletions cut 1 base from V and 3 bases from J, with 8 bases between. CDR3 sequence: CASSLSTGYEQYF. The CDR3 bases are TGCGCCAGCAGCTTGAGCACAGGCTACGAGCAGTACTTC.

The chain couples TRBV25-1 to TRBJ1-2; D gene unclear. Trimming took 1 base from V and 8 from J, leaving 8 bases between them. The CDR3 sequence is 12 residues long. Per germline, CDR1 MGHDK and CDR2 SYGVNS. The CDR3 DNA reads TGTGCCAGCAGTGAATTCCCCCAGGGCTACACCTTC. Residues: CASSEFPQGYTF.

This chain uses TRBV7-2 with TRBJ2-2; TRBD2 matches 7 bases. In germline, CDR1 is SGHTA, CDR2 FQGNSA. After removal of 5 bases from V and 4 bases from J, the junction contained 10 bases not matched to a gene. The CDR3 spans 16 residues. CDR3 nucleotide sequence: TGTGCCAGCAGCCCAGTGGGGGGGGACCTCACCGGGGAGCTGTTTTTT. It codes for CASSPVGGDLTGELFF.

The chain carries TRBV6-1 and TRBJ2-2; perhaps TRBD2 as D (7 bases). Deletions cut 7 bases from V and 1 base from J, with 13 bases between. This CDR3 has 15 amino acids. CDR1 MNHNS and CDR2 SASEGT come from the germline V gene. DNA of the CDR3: TGTGCCAGCACGAGGGGGGGACTGAACACCGGGGAGCTGTTTTTT. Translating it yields CASTRGGLNTGELFF.

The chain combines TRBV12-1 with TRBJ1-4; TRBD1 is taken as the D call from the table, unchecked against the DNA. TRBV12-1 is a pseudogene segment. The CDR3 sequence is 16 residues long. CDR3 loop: CASSSATGRYYEKLFF. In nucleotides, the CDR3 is TGTGCCAGCAGTTCCGCTACAGGGCGTTATTATGAAAAACTGTTTTTT.

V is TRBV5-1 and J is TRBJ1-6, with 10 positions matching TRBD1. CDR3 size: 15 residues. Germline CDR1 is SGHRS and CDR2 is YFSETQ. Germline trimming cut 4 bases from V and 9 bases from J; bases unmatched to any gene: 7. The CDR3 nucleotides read TGCGCCAGCAGCCCCGGGACAGGGGATACTTCACCCCTCCACTTT. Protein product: CASSPGTGDTSPLHF.

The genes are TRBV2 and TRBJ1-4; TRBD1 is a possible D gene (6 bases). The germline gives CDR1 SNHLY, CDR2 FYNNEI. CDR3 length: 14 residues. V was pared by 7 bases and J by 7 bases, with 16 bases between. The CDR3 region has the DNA TGTGCCAGCAATGGGCAGGGGAATGGTGAAAAACTGTTTTTT. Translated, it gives CASNGQGNGEKLFF.

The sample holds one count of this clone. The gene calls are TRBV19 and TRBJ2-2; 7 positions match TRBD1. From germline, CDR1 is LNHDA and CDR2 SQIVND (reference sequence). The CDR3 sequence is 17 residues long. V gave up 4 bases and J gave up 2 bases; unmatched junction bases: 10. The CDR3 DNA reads TGTGCCAGTAGTAACAGAAGGGACAGACTAAACACCGGGGAGCTGTTTTTT. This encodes CASSNRRDRLNTGELFF.

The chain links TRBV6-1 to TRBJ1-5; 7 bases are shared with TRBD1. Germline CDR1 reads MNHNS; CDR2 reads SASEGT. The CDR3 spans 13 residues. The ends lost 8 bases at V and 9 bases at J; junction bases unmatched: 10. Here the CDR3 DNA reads TGTGCCAGCTTAGACAGGGCGGGTCCGCCCCAGCATTTT. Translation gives CASLDRAGPPQHF.

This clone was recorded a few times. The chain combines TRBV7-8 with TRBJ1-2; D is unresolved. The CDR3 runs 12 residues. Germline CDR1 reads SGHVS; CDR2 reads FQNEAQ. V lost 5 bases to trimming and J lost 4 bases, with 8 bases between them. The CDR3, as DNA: TGTGCCAGCAGCCTTTCCTCCTATGGCTACACCTTC. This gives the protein CASSLSSYGYTF.

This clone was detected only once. The CDR3 sequence is CASSSGGITGYNEQFF. For the CDR3, the DNA is TGTGCCAGCAGCTCGGGAGGGATTACCGGATACAATGAGCAGTTCTTC. The chain employs TRBV7-8 and TRBJ2-1, with 8 bases matching TRBD2. The CDR3 is 16 amino acids. Trimming cost V 4 bases and J 4 bases; bases outside gene matches: 9. Germline CDR1 SGHVS, CDR2 FQNEAQ.

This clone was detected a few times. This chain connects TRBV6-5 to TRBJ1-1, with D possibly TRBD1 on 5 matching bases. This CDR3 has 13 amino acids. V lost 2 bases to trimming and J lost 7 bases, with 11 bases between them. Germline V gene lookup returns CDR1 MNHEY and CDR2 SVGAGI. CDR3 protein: CASSYGRVSEAFF. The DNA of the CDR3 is TGTGCCAGCAGTTACGGCAGGGTTAGTGAAGCTTTCTTT.

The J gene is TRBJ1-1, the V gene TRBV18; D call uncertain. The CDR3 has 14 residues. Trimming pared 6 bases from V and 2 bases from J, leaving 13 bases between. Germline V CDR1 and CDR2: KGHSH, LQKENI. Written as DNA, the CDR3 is TGTGCCAGCTCCAGAGGAGGGAAAAACACTGAAGCTTTCTTT. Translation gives CASSRGGKNTEAFF. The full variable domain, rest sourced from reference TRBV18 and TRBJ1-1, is NAGVMQNPRHLVRRRGQEARLRCSPMKGHSHVYWYRQLPEEGLKFMVYLQKENIIDESGMPKERFSAEFPKEGPSILRIQQVVRGDSAAYFCASSRGGKNTEAFFGQGTRLTVV.

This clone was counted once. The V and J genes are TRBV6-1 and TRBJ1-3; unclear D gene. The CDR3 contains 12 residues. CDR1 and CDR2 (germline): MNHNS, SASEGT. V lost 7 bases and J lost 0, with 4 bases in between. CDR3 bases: TGTGCCAGCATATACTCTGGAAACACCATATATTTT. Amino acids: CASIYSGNTIYF.

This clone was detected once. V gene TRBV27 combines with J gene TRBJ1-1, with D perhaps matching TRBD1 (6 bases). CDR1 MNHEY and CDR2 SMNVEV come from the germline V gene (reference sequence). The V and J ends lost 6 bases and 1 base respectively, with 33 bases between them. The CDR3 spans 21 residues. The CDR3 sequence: CASSQTYGGLRDTESNTEAFF. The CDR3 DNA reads TGTGCCAGCAGCCAAACCTATGGGGGACTACGGGACACTGAATCGAACACTGAAGCTTTCTTT.

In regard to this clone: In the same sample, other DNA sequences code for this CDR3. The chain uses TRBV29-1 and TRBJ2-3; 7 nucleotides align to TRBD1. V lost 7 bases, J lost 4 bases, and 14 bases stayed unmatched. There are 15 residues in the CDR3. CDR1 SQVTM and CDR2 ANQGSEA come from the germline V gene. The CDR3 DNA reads TGCAGCGATGCACCCCGAGACAGGGACCCAGATACGCAGTATTTT. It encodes CSDAPRDRDPDTQYF.

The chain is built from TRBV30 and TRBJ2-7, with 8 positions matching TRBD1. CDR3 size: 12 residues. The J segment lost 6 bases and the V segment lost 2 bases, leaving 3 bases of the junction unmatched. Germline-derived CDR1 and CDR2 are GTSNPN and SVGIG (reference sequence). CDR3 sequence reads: CAWSRGQGEQYF. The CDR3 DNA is TGTGCCTGGAGTCGAGGACAGGGCGAGCAGTACTTC.

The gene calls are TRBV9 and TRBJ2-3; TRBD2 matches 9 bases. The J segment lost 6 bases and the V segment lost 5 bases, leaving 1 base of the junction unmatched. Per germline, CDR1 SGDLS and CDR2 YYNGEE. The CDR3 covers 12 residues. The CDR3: CASSGLADTQYF. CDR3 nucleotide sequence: TGTGCCAGCAGTGGACTAGCGGATACGCAGTATTTT.

The CDR3 bases are TGTGCCAGCAGCGCGGGACAGGGAATTAATGAAAAACTGTTTTTT. This encodes CASSAGQGINEKLFF. This chain joins TRBV6-6 and TRBJ1-4; TRBD1 matches 9 bases. V gave up 6 bases and J gave up 4 bases; unmatched junction bases: 6. CDR3 length equals 15 residues. Germline V lookup: CDR1 MNHNY, CDR2 SVGAGI (reference sequence).